This T cell receptor beta chain is from a study of shared clonotypes between healthy human individuals. Regarding the study as a whole: The study sampled only blood, and tissue repertoires likely differ.

TCRdb keeps only in-frame clones here, not all; method: immunoSEQ multiplex PCR. The sample has fewer than 600,000 clones, around 78% seen once. To note about this clone: Its antigen is not identified.

In unsorted samples, genomic DNA was obtained using roughly 90 million PBMCs. V lost 2 bases to trimming and J lost 7 bases, with 12 bases between them. Germline lookup yields CDR1 SNHLY and CDR2 FYNNEI. The CDR3 consists of 14 residues. The sample consisted of PBMCs. The clonotype comes from a woman in her thirties or forties in good health. Some clones in this sample may be carry-over from other donors' samples. V usage is TRBV2 and J usage is TRBJ1-5, with D perhaps TRBD1 (5 bases). The CDR3 is CASSELGRQQPQHF. In DNA, the CDR3 is TGTGCCAGCAGTGAACTGGGACGTCAACAGCCCCAGCATTTT.